This is a list of T cell receptor beta chains from one sample in a study of blood T cell repertoires in COVID-19. Measured with immunoSEQ multiplex PCR; TCRdb has only the in-frame clones, and not every one. The table records about 210,000 clones, about 91% of them present only once. Sequenced: PBMCs or T cells enriched from blood (not recorded which). The receptors stem from a woman in her thirties or forties with acute COVID-19. CDR3s include the opening cysteine and the closing phenylalanine or tryptophan. D genes are given only for firm matches. Clone size is given for some rows only: seen once, a few or many times, or a class if the clone is expanded.

cdr3_nt	cdr3_aa	j_call	clone_size	cdr3_length	d_call	v_call
TGTGCCTGGAGTGCCGTACGGGGAGGGTCACCCCTCCACTTT	CAWSAVRGGSPLHF	TRBJ1-6	few	14	.	TRBV30
TGTGCCAGCAGCGGGACAGGGGAAAACACCATATATTTT	CASSGTGENTIYF	TRBJ1-3	.	13	TRBD1	TRBV3-1/TRBV3-2
TGTGCCAGTAGTTTTGGGGGGAGCAATCAGCCCCAGCATTTT	CASSFGGSNQPQHF	TRBJ1-5	.	14	.	TRBV19
TGTGCCAGCAGCTTGGCCCGCCAGGCAAAGAATTCACCCCTCCACTTT	CASSLARQAKNSPLHF	TRBJ1-6	.	16	.	TRBV5-8
TGTGCCAGCAGTGAACGAGCAGGGAACACTGAAGCTTTCTTT	CASSERAGNTEAFF	TRBJ1-1	.	14	.	TRBV6-1
TGTGCCAGCAACTACCGGGACAGGGGTTGGGTAGCTTTCTTT	CASNYRDRGWVAFF	TRBJ1-1	.	14	TRBD1	TRBV3-1/TRBV3-2
TGTGCCAGCAGCTTAGCCAGGGTGGCCGGGGAGCTGTTTTTT	CASSLARVAGELFF	TRBJ2-2	once	14	.	TRBV7-9
TGTGCCAGCTCACCAGGGACAGGGGGGAGCAATCAGCCCCAGCATTTT	CASSPGTGGSNQPQHF	TRBJ1-5	.	16	TRBD1	TRBV18
TGCAGCGTAGGACAGGGGGCAAATGAGCAGTTCTTC	CSVGQGANEQFF	TRBJ2-1	.	12	TRBD1	TRBV29-1
TGTGCCAGCAGCGCAGGCCGGGACAGATTTAATGAAAAACTGTTTTTT	CASSAGRDRFNEKLFF	TRBJ1-4	.	16	TRBD1	TRBV9
TGTGCCAGCAGCGTAGGGACAGGGGACACCGGGGAGCTGTTTTTT	CASSVGTGDTGELFF	TRBJ2-2	.	15	TRBD1	TRBV9
TGCGCCAGCAGCTTGGGTCGGGTTACCACAGATACGCAGTATTTT	CASSLGRVTTDTQYF	TRBJ2-3	.	15	.	TRBV5-1
TGTGCCAGCAGCGTACGGGCTAGCGGGAGCTGGGGGGAGCTGTTTTTT	CASSVRASGSWGELFF	TRBJ2-2	.	16	TRBD2	TRBV9
TGTGCCACCCTGCTCGAGGCGGGTTACAATGAGCAGTTCTTC	CATLLEAGYNEQFF	TRBJ2-1	.	14	.	TRBV2
TGTGCCAGCAGCTTGGGGGGGGGAAAGGTTGCTGGCTACACCTTC	CASSLGGGKVAGYTF	TRBJ1-2	.	15	.	TRBV5-4
TGCGCCAGCAGCCCAAACCGCGGGGGCACTGAAGCTTTCTTT	CASSPNRGGTEAFF	TRBJ1-1	.	14	.	TRBV5-1
TGTGCCAGTAGTAAAGACAGGGTATCCCGAAATGAGCAGTTCTTC	CASSKDRVSRNEQFF	TRBJ2-1	few	15	TRBD1	TRBV19
TGTGCTAGTGGTTTGGGGACAGGGGGCCCGTTGACCCAGTACTTC	CASGLGTGGPLTQYF	TRBJ2-5	.	15	TRBD1	TRBV12-5
TGTGCCAGTAGCAATAGCGATGAGCAGTTCTTC	CASSNSDEQFF	TRBJ2-1	.	11	.	TRBV19
TGTGCTAGTGGTTTGGTAACGGGCAGGGCGGCCACCGGGGAGCTGTTTTTT	CASGLVTGRAATGELFF	TRBJ2-2	.	17	.	TRBV12-5
TGTGCCTGGAGCGTGGACAGGGGGATGGCTGAAGCTTTCTTT	CAWSVDRGMAEAFF	TRBJ1-1	.	14	TRBD1	TRBV30
TGCGCCAGCAGCGAAGGAGGGAGCGGCTACACCTTC	CASSEGGSGYTF	TRBJ1-2	.	12	.	TRBV4-1
TGTGCCAGTAGTATGACTAGCGGGAGGAGCACAGATACGCAGTATTTT	CASSMTSGRSTDTQYF	TRBJ2-3	.	16	TRBD2	TRBV19
TGCGCCAGCAGTAAAAGACAGGGGCGAAATCTCGAGCAGTACTTC	CASSKRQGRNLEQYF	TRBJ2-7	.	15	TRBD1	TRBV10-2
TGTGCCAGCAGGAAAGGATCGGACAGAAGGGAAAAACTGTTTTTT	CASRKGSDRREKLFF	TRBJ1-4	few	15	.	TRBV6-5
TGTGCCAGCAGCCAGCGGGGGGTCCACGAGCAGTACTTC	CASSQRGVHEQYF	TRBJ2-7	.	13	TRBD2	TRBV6-5
TGTGCCAGCAGGCCGGCGGGCCTTAGGTATACTGAAGCTTTCTTT	CASRPAGLRYTEAFF	TRBJ1-1	once	15	.	TRBV27
TGTGCCAGCGGCCGGACGAGCGGGTCGTTCACCGGGGAGCTGTTTTTT	CASGRTSGSFTGELFF	TRBJ2-2	.	16	.	TRBV7-2
TGTGCCATCAGGGGGGACAGACTTACCTACTATGGCTACACCTTC	CAIRGDRLTYYGYTF	TRBJ1-2	.	15	TRBD1	TRBV10-3
TGTGCCATCAGTGAGTCCGGCAGGGGTGGATCACCCCTCCACTTT	CAISESGRGGSPLHF	TRBJ1-6	.	15	.	TRBV10-3
TGTGCCTGGGCCTCGTCAGGGGCCCAGCCCCAGCATTTT	CAWASSGAQPQHF	TRBJ1-5	.	13	.	TRBV30
TGTGCCAGCAGTGAAAATCTAAAATGGGAAAAACTGTTTTTT	CASSENLKWEKLFF	TRBJ1-4	.	14	.	TRBV2
TGTGCCAGTAGTTTCGGACAGGGACTCACTGAAGCTTTCTTT	CASSFGQGLTEAFF	TRBJ1-1	.	14	TRBD1	TRBV19
TGTGCCAGCAGCTTGGGCGGGCCCGCTACCTCTGGAAACACCATATATTTT	CASSLGGPATSGNTIYF	TRBJ1-3	.	17	.	TRBV7-9
TGTGCCAGCAGCTTGGACGGGACAGGGGGTGATGGCTACACCTTC	CASSLDGTGGDGYTF	TRBJ1-2	.	15	TRBD1	TRBV5-4
TGTGCCAGCAGCCGACAGGGGGCGGCCTACGAGCAGTACTTC	CASSRQGAAYEQYF	TRBJ2-7	.	14	TRBD1	TRBV2
TGTGCCAGCAGCTTAGCGGCAGAGAACACCGGGGAGCTGTTTTTT	CASSLAAENTGELFF	TRBJ2-2	few	15	.	TRBV7-9
TGTGCCAGCAGCCTGGAAGGGATAGTCCCCGAGGGCATTCAGTACTTC	CASSLEGIVPEGIQYF	TRBJ2-4	.	16	.	TRBV5-4
TGTGCCAGTAGTTTCACGGACAGGGACACTGAAGCTTTCTTT	CASSFTDRDTEAFF	TRBJ1-1	.	14	TRBD1	TRBV19
TGTGCCAGTAGTAATACCGGGACTAGCGGGAGGGCCAAAAACATTCAGTACTTC	CASSNTGTSGRAKNIQYF	TRBJ2-4	.	18	TRBD2	TRBV19
TGTGCCAGCAGCGGGACCCATTTCCAGGGCTATGGCTACACCTTC	CASSGTHFQGYGYTF	TRBJ1-2	.	15	.	TRBV9
TGTGCCAGCAGAAGGACGGGGATGAACACTGAAGCTTTCTTT	CASRRTGMNTEAFF	TRBJ1-1	.	14	.	TRBV6-5
TGCGCCAGCAGCCAAGCAAATACGCGGGGTCAAGAGACCCAGTACTTC	CASSQANTRGQETQYF	TRBJ2-5	.	16	.	TRBV4-1
TGTGCCAGCAGCTTTGGCGGGGGGGCCTTACGCACAGATACGCAGTATTTT	CASSFGGGALRTDTQYF	TRBJ2-3	.	17	TRBD2	TRBV5-4
TGTGCCACCAGCAGAGACGGGAGTGGGGAGCAGTTCTTC	CATSRDGSGEQFF	TRBJ2-1	.	13	.	TRBV15
TGTGCCAGCTCCGGCAGGGGGCTAACCTACGAGCAGTACTTC	CASSGRGLTYEQYF	TRBJ2-7	.	14	TRBD1	TRBV18
TGTGCCAGCAGTTTGGGACAGGGCTTTCGCCAGCCCCAGCATTTT	CASSLGQGFRQPQHF	TRBJ1-5	.	15	TRBD1	TRBV28
TGTGCCAGCAGTGAACCCAGGGACTATGGCTACACCTTC	CASSEPRDYGYTF	TRBJ1-2	.	13	.	TRBV2
TGTGCCTGGAGTCGGGCGGGGGTATGGACCTTC	CAWSRAGVWTF	TRBJ1-2	.	11	.	TRBV30
TGTGCCAGCAGTCCCTACCGGGACACCACTGAAGCTTTCTTT	CASSPYRDTTEAFF	TRBJ1-1	.	14	.	TRBV5-6
TGTGCCAGCAGTGAAGTTCCCGATACTCCCGGGGGCTACACCTTC	CASSEVPDTPGGYTF	TRBJ1-2	.	15	.	TRBV2
TGTGCCAGCAGCCCAACGGTAGGGGCGGGGGCCAAAAACATTCAGTACTTC	CASSPTVGAGAKNIQYF	TRBJ2-4	.	17	.	TRBV11-2
TGTGCCAGCAGCTTTCAGGGGACCTACGAGCAGTACTTC	CASSFQGTYEQYF	TRBJ2-7	.	13	.	TRBV11-2
TGTGCCAGCAGTCTACTAAGGATCTCTGGGGCCAACGTCCTGACTTTC	CASSLLRISGANVLTF	TRBJ2-6	once	16	.	TRBV7-9
TGTGCCAGCAGCCAAGCGCGCACAGGGGGCAACTATGGCTACACCTTC	CASSQARTGGNYGYTF	TRBJ1-2	.	16	TRBD1	TRBV3-1/TRBV3-2